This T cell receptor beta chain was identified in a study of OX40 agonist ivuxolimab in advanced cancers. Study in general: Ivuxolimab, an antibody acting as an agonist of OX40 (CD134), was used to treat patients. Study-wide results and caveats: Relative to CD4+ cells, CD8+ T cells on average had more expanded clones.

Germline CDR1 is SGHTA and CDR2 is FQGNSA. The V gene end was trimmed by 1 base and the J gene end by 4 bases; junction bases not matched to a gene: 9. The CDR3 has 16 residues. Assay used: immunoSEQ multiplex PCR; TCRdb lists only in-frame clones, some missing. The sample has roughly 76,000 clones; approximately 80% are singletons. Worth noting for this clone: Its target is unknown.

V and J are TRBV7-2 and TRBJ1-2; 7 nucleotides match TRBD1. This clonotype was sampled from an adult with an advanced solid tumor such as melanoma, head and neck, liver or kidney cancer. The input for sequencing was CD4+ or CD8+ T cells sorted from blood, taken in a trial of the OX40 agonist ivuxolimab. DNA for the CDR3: TGTGCCAGCAGCTTAGGGATAGGACAGGCTGGCTATGGCTACACCTTC. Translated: CASSLGIGQAGYGYTF.